The clone carrying this T cell receptor (beta chain) has ten or more counts. Its antigen is unidentified. This sample was included in a study of glioma-infiltrating T cells. Overall study findings and caveats: Only very few CDR3 sequences appeared in both tissue and blood. Gliomas, especially low-grade, showed above-expected tissue-blood divergence; non-neoplastic patients showed below.

TCR alpha and beta CDR3 regions were amplified from RNA using iRepertoire nested multiplex PCR. TCRdb recomputed calls from the multiplex PCR reads with MiXCR, one row per CDR3 protein. Of approximately 190,000 distinct CDR3 sequences listed, around 30% were seen once; the top ten hold roughly a fifth. The germline CDR1 and CDR2 sequences are SGHVS and FQNEAQ. The CDR3 consists of 15 residues. V lost 5 bases to trimming and J lost 3 bases, with 14 bases between them. The source is a human donor with low-grade glioma or glioblastoma, undergoing nonglioma brain surgery, or in good health (not recorded which). The sample consisted of glioma tissue, nonneoplastic brain tissue, or PBMCs (not recorded which). V is TRBV7-8 and J is TRBJ1-5; a weak D match, TRBD1 (6 bases). DNA of the CDR3: TGTGCCAGCAGCCAGAGGACAGACCCCAATCAGCCCCAGCATTTT. This encodes CASSQRTDPNQPQHF.